This T cell receptor (beta chain) derives from a study of blood T cells in healthy people across ages. CDR3 length: 14 amino acids. CDR1 is DFQATT, CDR2 SNEGSKA, per germline (reference sequence). Trimming pared 6 bases from V and 6 bases from J, leaving 18 bases between. Study-level points and caveats: Greater diversity and more naive CD4+ cells were seen in long-lived donors than in aged donors. Unsorted PBMCs blocked a conclusive comparison of naive and antigen-experienced cells.

Alongside a J-beta primer mix, a sample-barcoded 5' primer served in a second PCR lasting roughly 7 to 11 cycles. TCRdb used MiXCR to reprocess the 5' RACE reads, holding one entry per CDR3 protein. The sample comprises approximately 400,000 distinct CDR3 sequences, 50% to 60% of which are singletons, and under 65% rests with the top ten. A word on this clonotype: Its antigen remains unknown.

The TCR originated in a man aged 60 to 69 in good health. The material sequenced was blood. This rearrangement joins TRBV20-1 to TRBJ2-1; D gene unclear. The CDR3 DNA sequence: TGCAGTGCCCTGGTTTGGGTGGGTGCCAATGAGCAGTTCTTC. This translates into CSALVWVGANEQFF.